The sequence of this TCR beta chain was determined in a study of post-analysis software for immune sequencing data. Regarding the study as a whole: Patients had higher frequencies than controls of roughly five TRBV segments, including TRBV5-6, TRBV5-1 and TRBV20-1.

The CDR3 is 13 amino acids. Germline assignment: CDR1 ENHRY and CDR2 SYGVKD. The junction had 2 bases not matched to a gene; V was cut back by 5 bases and J by 3 bases. Incorporated into the TCR beta cDNA libraries were unique molecular identifiers, which served to reduce PCR and sequencing biases. In TCRdb, the PCR reads were re-called with MiXCR into one record per CDR3 protein. The data show about 500,000 distinct CDR3 sequences, around 40% seen once. Concerning this clonotype itself: Its antigen is currently unknown.

Sequenced: blood. The chain is built from TRBV10-3 and TRBJ2-7; TRBD1 aligns across 9 bases. The sequence was collected from a girl aged 10-17 years with multiple sclerosis. CDR3 DNA: TGTGCCATCAGTCGGGACAGGGACTACGAGCAGTACTTC. It specifies CAISRDRDYEQYF.